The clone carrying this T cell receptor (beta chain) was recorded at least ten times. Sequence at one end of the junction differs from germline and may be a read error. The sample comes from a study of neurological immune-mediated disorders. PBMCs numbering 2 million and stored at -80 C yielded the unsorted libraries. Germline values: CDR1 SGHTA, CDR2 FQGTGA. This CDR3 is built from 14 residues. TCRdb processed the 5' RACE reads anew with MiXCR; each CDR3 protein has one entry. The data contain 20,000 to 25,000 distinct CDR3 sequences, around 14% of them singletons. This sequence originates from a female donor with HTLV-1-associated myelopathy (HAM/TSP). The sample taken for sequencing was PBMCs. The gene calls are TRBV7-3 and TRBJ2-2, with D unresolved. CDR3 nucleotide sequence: TGTGCCAGCAGCGGAAGCCCGAATACCGGGGAGCTGTTTTTT. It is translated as CASSGSPNTGELFF.